These 5 T cell receptor beta chains were all obtained from the same sample, sequenced in a study of cytomegalovirus exposure and HLA in healthy donors. PCR amplification relied on 60 Vbeta primers (plus 13 Jbeta primers). Sequencing used immunoSEQ multiplex PCR; TCRdb keeps in-frame clones, though not all of them. This repertoire shows approximately 160,000 clones, around 78% found once; its top ten account for approximately 1.5%. The specimen sequenced was PBMCs. The source is a man between 40 and 49 years old in good health and CMV-seronegative.

V usage is TRBV5-1 and J usage is TRBJ1-1; 10 nucleotides align to TRBD1. CDR1 and CDR2 from the germline V gene are SGHRS and YFSETQ. CDR3 length: 14 residues. Germline trimming cut 4 bases from V and 4 bases from J; bases unmatched to any gene: 4. CDR3 sequence reads: CASSTGTGVTEAFF. The CDR3 DNA follows: TGCGCCAGCAGCACCGGGACAGGGGTCACTGAAGCTTTCTTT.

In DNA form, the CDR3 reads TGTGCCAGCAGTGTGGGGAAGGGACAGGGGGCGAGAAAGCAGTTCTTC. Amino acids: CASSVGKGQGARKQFF. This chain links TRBV25-1 with TRBJ2-1, with 12 bases identical to TRBD1. Trimming took 4 bases from V and 11 from J; bases not matched to a gene: 12. The germline gives CDR1 MGHDK, CDR2 SYGVNS. The CDR3 length is 16 residues.

This chain connects TRBV28 to TRBJ2-2; D may be TRBD2 (5 bases). Germline V gene sequence: CDR1 MDHEN, CDR2 SYDVKM. The CDR3 loop spans 16 amino acids. The ends were cut back, 7 bases at V and 1 base at J, with 16 bases in the middle. The CDR3 coding sequence is TGTGCCAGCACCCCTTTCCGCGGAGGGAACACCGGGGAGCTGTTTTTT. It codes for CASTPFRGGNTGELFF.

This clone was counted only a few times. The J gene is TRBJ2-3, the V gene TRBV28; 9 nucleotides line up with TRBD2. Germline trimming cut 1 base from V and 6 bases from J; bases unmatched to any gene: 5. Per the germline V gene, CDR1 is MDHEN and CDR2 is SYDVKM. This CDR3 comprises 15 residues. CDR3 in amino acids: CASSLSSGDRDTQYF. The CDR3 DNA is TGTGCCAGCAGTTTATCTAGCGGGGACCGGGATACGCAGTATTTT.

This clone was counted between two and nine times. V gene TRBV6-5 combines with J gene TRBJ2-3; weak D call: TRBD2 (5 bases). Germline values: CDR1 MNHEY, CDR2 SVGAGI. V was cut by 6 bases and J by 3 bases, with 10 bases left in between. The CDR3 is 13 residues long. The CDR3 DNA reads as TGTGCCAGCAGAACCCGGGGAACAGATACGCAGTATTTT. Translating gives CASRTRGTDTQYF.